This T cell receptor (beta chain) was found in a study of T-cell memory formation after mild COVID-19. Study observations and caveats: The main location of contracting CD4+ clones was CM and EM, and that of contracting CD8+ clones was EMRA.

This clonotype turned up a few times. The antigen remains undetermined. TCRalpha and TCRbeta libraries used 5'RACE with constant-segment primers and UMIs. TCRdb reprocessed the 5' RACE reads via MiXCR and lists one record per CDR3 protein. The table includes about 360,000 distinct CDR3 sequences, about an eighth detected once. V lost 5 bases and J 3 bases, leaving 17 bases between the germline ends. The CDR3 length is 15 residues. Germline assignment: CDR1 SEHNR and CDR2 FQNEAQ (reference sequence). This chain links TRBV7-9 with TRBJ2-7; TRBD2 might be the D (6 bases). The TCR was taken from a man aged 18 to 30 who had mild COVID-19 (a few samples of this study predate the infection). Cell type and time point are not known. Sample: PBMCs or a T cell subset sorted from them (not recorded which). Here the CDR3 reads CASSPKLANGYEQYF. DNA for the CDR3: TGTGCCAGCAGCCCGAAACTAGCTAACGGCTACGAGCAGTACTTC.